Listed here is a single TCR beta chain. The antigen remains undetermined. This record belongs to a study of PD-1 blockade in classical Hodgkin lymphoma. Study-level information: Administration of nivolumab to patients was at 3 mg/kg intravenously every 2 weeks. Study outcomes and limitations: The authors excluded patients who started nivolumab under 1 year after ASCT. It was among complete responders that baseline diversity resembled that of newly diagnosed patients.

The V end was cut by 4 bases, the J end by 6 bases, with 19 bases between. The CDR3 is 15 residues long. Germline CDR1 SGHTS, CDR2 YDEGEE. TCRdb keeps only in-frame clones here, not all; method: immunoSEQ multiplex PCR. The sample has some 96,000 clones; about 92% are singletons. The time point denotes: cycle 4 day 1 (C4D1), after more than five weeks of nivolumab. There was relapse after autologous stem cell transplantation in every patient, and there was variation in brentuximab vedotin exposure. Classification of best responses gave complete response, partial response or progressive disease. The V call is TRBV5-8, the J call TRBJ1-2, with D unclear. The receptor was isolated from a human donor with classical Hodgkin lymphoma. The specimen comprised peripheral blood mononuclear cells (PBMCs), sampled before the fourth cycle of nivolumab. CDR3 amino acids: CASSPNLLGYNGYTF. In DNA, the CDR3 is TGTGCCAGCAGCCCTAACCTCCTGGGATACAATGGCTACACCTTC.